The 23 T cell receptor beta chains listed next were all sequenced from one sample in a study of blood T cell repertoires in COVID-19. Clones were sequenced by immunoSEQ multiplex PCR, and TCRdb holds only the in-frame ones, with some missing. The table records under 500,000 clones, 70% to 90% of them present only once. Sample: PBMCs or T cells enriched from blood (not recorded which). Receptor source: a woman under 30 with acute COVID-19.

The V gene is TRBV19, the J gene TRBJ1-5, with 7 bases identical to TRBD1. CDR3 size: 17 residues. The V gene's germline CDR1 is LNHDA and CDR2 SQIVND (reference sequence). Germline trimming cut 3 bases from V and 2 bases from J; bases unmatched to any gene: 10. CDR3 amino acids: CASSISEGAWGNQPQHF. DNA of the CDR3: TGTGCCAGTAGTATTTCGGAGGGGGCTTGGGGCAATCAGCCCCAGCATTTT.

The rearrangement joins TRBV6-5 to TRBJ1-5; D is possibly TRBD1 (6 bases). CDR1 is MNHEY and CDR2 is SVGAGI in the germline V gene. Trimming took 0 bases from V and 4 from J, leaving 13 bases between them. The CDR3 is 16 residues long. CDR3 sequence: CASSYSGGAGNQPQHF. CDR3 sequence (DNA): TGTGCCAGCAGTTACTCGGGGGGGGCCGGGAATCAGCCCCAGCATTTT.

The chain uses TRBV30 and TRBJ1-5; 8 positions match TRBD1. J was trimmed by 2 bases and V by 0 bases; bases with no gene match: 9. The CDR3 is made up of 17 amino acids. From germline, CDR1 is GTSNPN and CDR2 SVGIG (reference sequence). The CDR3 bases are TGTGCCTGGAGTGTATTCAGCAGGGGGCTTGGCAATCAGCCCCAGCATTTT. This translates into CAWSVFSRGLGNQPQHF.

This clone occurred a few times. The genes are TRBV9 and TRBJ2-7, with 9 bases identical to TRBD2. Germline loops: CDR1 SGDLS, CDR2 YYNGEE. The J segment lost 3 bases and the V segment lost 0 bases, leaving 10 bases of the junction unmatched. This CDR3 has 17 amino acids. The CDR3 loop is CASSVAPLAGLGYEQYF. The DNA of the CDR3 is TGTGCCAGCAGCGTAGCCCCCCTAGCGGGACTAGGCTACGAGCAGTACTTC.

The rearrangement joins TRBV15 to TRBJ1-1; D possibly corresponds to TRBD1 (5 bases). Trimming took 3 bases from V and 2 from J, leaving 10 bases between them. Per the germline V gene, CDR1 is LNHNV and CDR2 is YYDKDF (reference sequence). This CDR3 spans 14 amino acids. The CDR3 sequence is CATSRIGENTEAFF. CDR3 coding DNA: TGTGCCACCAGCAGGATAGGGGAAAACACTGAAGCTTTCTTT.

V gene TRBV5-1 combines with J gene TRBJ1-1; 12 bases are a match to TRBD1. J lost 6 bases, V lost 4 bases, and 10 bases had no gene match. This CDR3 is built from 16 residues. Germline V gives CDR1 SGHRS, CDR2 YFSETQ. The CDR3 sequence is CASSPGGTGGEAEAFF. CDR3 nucleotides: TGCGCCAGCAGCCCAGGAGGGACAGGGGGCGAGGCTGAAGCTTTCTTT.

This clone appeared once. The gene calls are TRBV6-6 and TRBJ1-2, with a weak D call TRBD1 (6 bases). This CDR3 contains 13 residues. CDR1 MNHNY and CDR2 SVGAGI come from the germline V gene (reference sequence). Trimming removed 8 bases from V and 2 bases from J, with 12 bases in between. The CDR3, as DNA: TGTGCCAGCGTAAACGGACAGAACTATGGCTACACCTTC. Its translation is CASVNGQNYGYTF.

The chain uses TRBV3-1 (or the pseudogene TRBV3-2) and TRBJ1-2; tentative D call: TRBD1 (5 bases). Trimming removed 4 bases at V and 8 bases at J, with 11 bases between. The CDR3 extends over 12 amino acids. The V gene's germline CDR1 is LGHDT and CDR2 YNNKEL (reference sequence). The CDR3 protein is CASSPGTRGYTF. For the CDR3, the DNA is TGTGCCAGCAGCCCCGGGACTCGCGGCTACACCTTC.

The V call is TRBV28, the J call TRBJ2-6, with 7 bases identical to TRBD1. The germline V gene has CDR1 MDHEN and CDR2 SYDVKM. The V gene end was trimmed by 4 bases and the J gene end by 4 bases; junction bases not matched to a gene: 4. The CDR3 spans 15 residues. CDR3 coding DNA: TGTGCCAGCAGTTATAGGACAGGCGGGGCCAACGTCCTGACTTTC. Translating it yields CASSYRTGGANVLTF. Full variable domain (rest looked up from reference TRBV28 and TRBJ2-6): DVKVTQSSRYLVKRTGEKVFLECVQDMDHENMFWYRQDPGLGLRLIYFSYDVKMKEKGDIPEGYSVSREKKERFSLILESASTNQTSMYLCASSYRTGGANVLTFGAGSRLTVL.

V gene TRBV24-1 combines with J gene TRBJ1-2; TRBD1 might be the D (6 bases). Per the germline V gene, CDR1 is KGHDR and CDR2 is SFDVKD. The CDR3 contains 16 residues. Trimming took off 6 bases at V and 0 bases at J, with 16 bases between the two ends. CDR3 DNA sequence: TGTGCCACCAGTACGATAGGGGGTCCAACTAACTATGGCTACACCTTC. Translation: CATSTIGGPTNYGYTF.

In this sample, this clone turned up once. This chain joins TRBV19 and TRBJ2-1; 8 bases fit TRBD1. V was clipped by 7 bases and J by 6 bases; unmatched bases: 11. Germline V gene sequence: CDR1 LNHDA, CDR2 SQIVND (reference sequence). CDR3 length equals 15 residues. CDR3 sequence (DNA): TGTGCCAGTACGAGACAGGGGTTAGGATCCAATGAGCAGTTCTTC. Protein: CASTRQGLGSNEQFF.

This clone was observed once. This sequence joins TRBV7-9 and TRBJ2-7, with D unresolved. Per the germline V gene, CDR1 is SEHNR and CDR2 is FQNEAQ (reference sequence). The germline V and J ends were trimmed by 1 base and 5 bases, with 9 bases remaining between them. This CDR3 is 13 amino acids long. This chain's CDR3 is CASSLVSGDEQYF. The CDR3 nucleotides are TGTGCCAGCAGCTTAGTGTCGGGTGACGAGCAGTACTTC. Filled out from reference TRBV7-9 and TRBJ2-7, the complete variable domain reads DTGVSQNPRHKITKRGQNVTFRCDPISEHNRLYWYRQTLGQGPEFLTYFQNEAQLEKSRLLSDRFSAERPKGSFSTLEIQRTEQGDSAMYLCASSLVSGDEQYFGPGTRLTVT.

In this sample, this clone turned up a few times. The V gene is TRBV5-5, the J gene TRBJ1-5; D is uncertain. This CDR3 region has 14 residues. Trimming cost V 4 bases and J 3 bases, with 11 bases left between them. CDR1 and CDR2 from the germline V gene are SGHKS and YYEKEE (reference sequence). CDR3 in amino acids: CASSVVADNQPQHF. The CDR3, as DNA: TGTGCCAGCAGCGTCGTGGCAGACAATCAGCCCCAGCATTTT.

This rearrangement joins TRBV20-1 to TRBJ2-1, with D uncertain. Germline V gene data show CDR1 as DFQATT and CDR2 as SNEGSKA (reference sequence). This CDR3 is built from 14 residues. The germline V and J ends were trimmed by 3 bases and 4 bases, with 13 bases remaining between them. The CDR3 region has the DNA TGCAGTGCTAGTTGGGCTAACGGATACAATGAGCAGTTCTTC. This codes for CSASWANGYNEQFF.

In this sample, this clone turned up a few times. The chain couples TRBV18 to TRBJ2-7; 9 nucleotides match TRBD1. The CDR3 consists of 14 residues. Germline CDR1 KGHSH, CDR2 LQKENI. The J segment lost 6 bases and the V segment lost 3 bases, leaving 6 bases of the junction unmatched. The DNA of the CDR3 is TGTGCCAGCTCACCCCCTCGGGACAGGGTCGAGCAGTACTTC. Its translation is CASSPPRDRVEQYF.

The chain recombines TRBV10-2 with TRBJ2-2; 9 nucleotides align to TRBD1. The germline V gene encodes CDR1 WSHSY and CDR2 SAAADI. V lost 6 bases to trimming and J lost 4 bases; unmatched junction nucleotides: 6. The CDR3 length is 15 residues. CDR3 in DNA: TGCGCCAGCAGACAGGGGGCGAGGGGCACCGGGGAGCTGTTTTTT. Its translation is CASRQGARGTGELFF.

The chain couples TRBV5-4 to TRBJ2-6, with no clear D. The CDR3 has 15 amino acids. The V gene's germline CDR1 is SGHNT and CDR2 YYREEE (reference sequence). The V gene lost 4 bases and the J gene lost 0 bases, with 8 bases spanning the gap. As DNA, the CDR3 is TGTGCCAGCAGCGGCGGCTACTCTGGGGCCAACGTCCTGACTTTC. Translation gives CASSGGYSGANVLTF.

The rearrangement joins TRBV2 to TRBJ1-1, with D unresolved. From germline, CDR1 is SNHLY and CDR2 FYNNEI. V lost 5 bases and J 6 bases, leaving 13 bases between the germline ends. The CDR3 contains 13 residues. CDR3 protein: CASSFYEQSEAFF. As DNA, the CDR3 is TGTGCCAGCAGTTTCTATGAACAGTCTGAAGCTTTCTTT.

The CDR3 sequence is CASSRTPWGNQPQHF. The CDR3 DNA reads TGTGCCAGCAGCCGGACACCATGGGGCAATCAGCCCCAGCATTTT. The V call is TRBV3-1 (or the pseudogene TRBV3-2), the J call TRBJ1-5; weak D call: TRBD1 (5 bases). There are 15 residues in the CDR3. V lost 4 bases and J 2 bases, leaving 12 bases between the germline ends. Germline values: CDR1 LGHDT, CDR2 YNNKEL (reference sequence).

The rearrangement joins TRBV24-1 to TRBJ1-5; D unclear. This CDR3 region has 14 residues. Germline CDR1 is KGHDR and CDR2 is SFDVKD. V was trimmed by 4 bases and J by 6 bases, leaving 12 bases between them. CDR3 in DNA: TGTGCCACCAGTGACTACAGTTACAGTCAGCCCCAGCATTTT. Translating gives CATSDYSYSQPQHF.

This rearrangement joins TRBV9 to TRBJ2-2, with a possible D match to TRBD1 (5 bases). The CDR3 loop spans 16 amino acids. V shed 0 bases and J shed 3 bases, with 12 bases lying between them. Germline lookup yields CDR1 SGDLS and CDR2 YYNGEE. The CDR3 spells CASSVAYDSYTGELFF. DNA for the CDR3: TGTGCCAGCAGCGTAGCCTACGACAGCTACACCGGGGAGCTGTTTTTT.

This clone occurred once. This chain links TRBV4-1 with TRBJ1-4, with unresolved D. Looked up from germline, CDR1 is MGHRA and CDR2 is YSYEKL. CDR3 length: 13 residues. Deletions cut 1 base from V and 8 bases from J, with 8 bases between. The CDR3 here is CASSQVAGEKLFF. The CDR3 region has the DNA TGCGCCAGCAGCCAAGTTGCGGGGGAAAAACTGTTTTTT.

This clone was detected only once. Within the sample, other DNA sequences also encode this same CDR3. The chain carries TRBV7-9 and TRBJ1-5, with TRBD1 matching over 8 bases. Germline V CDR1 and CDR2: SEHNR, FQNEAQ (reference sequence). This CDR3 spans 15 amino acids. V lost 1 base, J lost 4 bases, and 3 bases stayed unmatched. The CDR3 region is CASSLGQGSNQPQHF. The CDR3 DNA is TGTGCCAGCAGCTTAGGACAGGGGAGTAATCAGCCCCAGCATTTT.